The T cell receptor (beta chain) described here comes from a study of T cell responses to AZD1222 COVID-19 vaccine. Study context: Whether given at about 4 or about 12 weeks, second doses were pooled. Study outcomes and limitations: Baseline testing showed seropositivity in only 5 or 6 AZD1222 recipients. Donors were largely white British and mainly female; clonal diversity was possibly underestimated.

Repertoires were generated with immunoSEQ multiplex PCR, while TCRdb's copy carries only in-frame clones and drops some. The table shows 150,000 to 180,000 clones, with 90% occurring only once. Concerning this clone: The antigen remains undetermined.

V lost 3 bases and J lost 4, with 12 bases in between. The CDR3 sequence is 14 residues long. The germline V gene encodes CDR1 MDHEN and CDR2 SYDVKM. This chain uses TRBV28 with TRBJ1-2; a weak D match, TRBD1 (5 bases). Specimen: peripheral blood, collected on day 0 of AZD1222 vaccination. This clonotype was obtained from an adult in good health. CDR3 sequence (DNA): TGTGCCAGCAGTTTTAATAGCGGGGGCTATGGCTACACCTTC. Translation: CASSFNSGGYGYTF.